The sequence of this T cell receptor beta chain was determined in a study of T cell clones after liver transplantation. Profiling relied on immunoSEQ multiplex PCR, and the TCRdb table lists in-frame clones only, not all of them. The sample lists around 77,000 clones; over 70% were seen once. In germline, CDR1 is SGHVS, CDR2 FNYEAQ. The CDR3 has 13 amino acids. Trimming left V 2 bases short and J 5 bases short, with 7 bases between. The clonotype was recovered from a human patient who received a liver transplant. The graft donor may account for some of the T cells. V and J are TRBV7-6 and TRBJ1-5; D may be TRBD1 (6 bases). Sequences were derived from CD4+ T cells from blood, sampled 12 months after liver transplant. The CDR3, as DNA: TGTGCCAGCAGCTTAAACAGGGATCAGCCCCAGCATTTT. Protein product: CASSLNRDQPQHF.